This T cell receptor beta chain was found in a study of T cell responses to AZD1222 COVID-19 vaccine. Study-wide background: Recipients boosted at about 4 weeks or about 12 weeks are pooled.

Generated by immunoSEQ multiplex PCR, the TCRdb table keeps only in-frame clones and is missing some. Of 160,000 or so clones in the sample, 91% are singletons; the top ten hold 4% to 5.5%. Whole-study results and caveats: Among the donors, most were white British and more were female, and clonal diversity was possibly underestimated. Every sample of the repertoires postdated the peak T cell response. Nearly half of the spike-specific TCRs reportedly recognize variant regions that carry no mutations.

Note on this clone: The antigen is not known.

This CDR3 is 15 amino acids long. The germline V gene encodes CDR1 KGHSH and CDR2 LQKENI. J gave up 4 bases and V 8 bases, and 12 bases lay outside the gene matches. The sample here was peripheral blood, taken on day 0 of AZD1222 vaccination. J is TRBJ2-3 and V is TRBV18, with 7 bases aligning to TRBD2. The source is an adult in good health. The CDR3 DNA sequence: TGTGCCAGCCAAGGGGACTACCCTACCCCAGATACGCAGTATTTT. Protein: CASQGDYPTPDTQYF. Combining the CDR3 with reference TRBV18 and TRBJ2-3 gives the whole variable domain NAGVMQNPRHLVRRRGQEARLRCSPMKGHSHVYWYRQLPEEGLKFMVYLQKENIIDESGMPKERFSAEFPKEGPSILRIQQVVRGDSAAYFCASQGDYPTPDTQYFGPGTRLTVL.